This TCR beta chain was recorded in a study of technical replicates of blood from a few donors. Germline V lookup: CDR1 SGDLS, CDR2 YYNGEE. The CDR3 spans 18 residues. V gave up 0 bases and J gave up 2 bases; unmatched junction bases: 10. Generated by immunoSEQ multiplex PCR, the TCRdb table keeps only in-frame clones and is missing some. The sample yields around 60,000 clones, approximately 92% seen once. The TCR was taken from a human donor in good health. Some clones in this sample may be carry-over from other donors' samples. Sequenced material: PBMCs. V usage is TRBV9 and J usage is TRBJ2-5; 10 bases are a match to TRBD2. The CDR3 loop is CASSVDFGSSGGQETQYF. CDR3 nucleotide sequence: TGTGCCAGCAGCGTAGACTTTGGATCTAGCGGGGGTCAAGAGACCCAGTACTTC.